These 27 T cell receptor beta chains originate from one sample sequenced in a study of T-cell memory formation after mild COVID-19. One entry per CDR3 protein, called by TCRdb with MiXCR from the 5' RACE reads. The table has more than 250,000 distinct CDR3 sequences, roughly 18% seen once. Sequencing was carried out using PBMCs or a T cell subset sorted from them (not recorded which). The receptor set was obtained from a man between 18 and 29 years old who had mild COVID-19 (a few samples of this study predate the infection). Cell type and time point are not known.

This clonotype appeared many times. The J gene is TRBJ2-2, the V gene TRBV6-5; either TRBD1 or TRBD2 may supply D (6 bases each). CDR3 length: 16 amino acids. Trimming shortened V by 6 bases and J by 4 bases, and 18 bases separated the two germline ends. CDR1 MNHEY and CDR2 SVGAGI come from the germline V gene. This CDR3 reads CASRLGGLSGTGELFF. The CDR3 region has the DNA TGTGCCAGCAGACTTGGGGGGCTTAGCGGCACCGGGGAGCTGTTTTTT.

The chain joins TRBV5-4 to TRBJ1-2, with a possible D match to TRBD1 (5 bases). CDR1 is SGHNT and CDR2 is YYREEE in the germline V gene (reference sequence). The CDR3 length is 14 residues. Trimming shortened V by 2 bases and J by 2 bases, and 10 bases separated the two germline ends. This chain's CDR3 is CASSFMEGNYGYTF. The CDR3 DNA is TGTGCCAGCAGCTTTATGGAGGGGAACTATGGCTACACCTTC.

The chain links TRBV5-1 to TRBJ2-7; 7 bases fit TRBD2. CDR1 SGHRS and CDR2 YFSETQ come from the germline V gene. J was trimmed by 2 bases and V by 4 bases; bases with no gene match: 18. The CDR3 loop spans 18 amino acids. CDR3 nucleotides: TGCGCCAGCAGCGCAGGATCAAGGTCGGGGGGTCCCACCTACGAGCAGTACTTC. Amino acid sequence: CASSAGSRSGGPTYEQYF.

The gene calls are TRBV6-5 and TRBJ2-4, with 12 bases lining up with TRBD1. The CDR3 runs 14 residues. The V gene end was trimmed by 6 bases and the J gene end by 8 bases; junction bases not matched to a gene: 5. Germline V gene lookup returns CDR1 MNHEY and CDR2 SVGAGI. CDR3 amino acids: CASRGQGAADIQYF. DNA for the CDR3: TGTGCCAGCAGGGGACAGGGGGCGGCGGACATTCAGTACTTC.

The gene calls are TRBV20-1 and TRBJ2-4; D remains ambiguous. Trimming took off 7 bases at V and 0 bases at J, with 7 bases between the two ends. The germline V gene has CDR1 DFQATT and CDR2 SNEGSKA (reference sequence). The CDR3 is made up of 12 amino acids. This chain's CDR3 is CSVLLAKNIQYF. As DNA, the CDR3 is TGCAGTGTCTTGTTAGCCAAAAACATTCAGTACTTC.

This chain links TRBV6-5 with TRBJ1-3; D ambiguous. Germline V gene lookup returns CDR1 MNHEY and CDR2 SVGAGI. This CDR3 has 17 residues. Between the trimmed V and J ends, which lost 5 bases and 6 bases, there was a span of 23 bases. The chain's CDR3 is CASSVRATRLPANTIYF. CDR3 nucleotides: TGTGCCAGCAGTGTACGGGCTACGAGGCTACCTGCAAACACCATATATTTT.

The V gene is TRBV30, the J gene TRBJ2-5; the D is unclear. CDR1 and CDR2 from the germline V gene are GTSNPN and SVGIG (reference sequence). This CDR3 contains 11 residues. Deletions cut 0 bases from V and 5 bases from J, with 4 bases between. Here the CDR3 reads CAWSVPETQYF. The DNA of the CDR3 is TGTGCCTGGAGTGTACCGGAGACCCAGTACTTC.

J is TRBJ1-1 and V is TRBV4-1; no definite D call. Germline CDR1 is MGHRA and CDR2 is YSYEKL. Trimming took 2 bases from V and 1 from J, leaving 11 bases between them. The CDR3 runs to 15 residues. The CDR3 sequence is CASSQPRRANTEAFF. The CDR3 bases are TGCGCCAGCAGCCAACCTAGGAGGGCGAACACTGAAGCTTTCTTT.

For this clonotype: One end of the junction varies from germline; a read error may be responsible. The rearrangement links TRBV5-1 to TRBJ1-1, with D tentatively TRBD1 (6 bases). Per germline, CDR1 SGHRS and CDR2 YFSETQ. The CDR3 totals 12 residues. The CDR3 loop is CASRLEGDEAFF. In DNA form, the CDR3 reads TGCGCCAGCAGATTGGAGGGGGATGAAGCTTTCTTT.

This clonotype was counted a few times. The CDR3 loop is CASSLGTDYSTDTQYF. In DNA form, the CDR3 reads TGCGCCAGCAGCTTGGGGACAGACTATAGCACAGATACGCAGTATTTT. This chain joins TRBV5-1 and TRBJ2-3, with a weak D call TRBD1 (6 bases). The length of the CDR3 is 16 residues. The V end lost 0 bases, the J end lost 0 bases, and 11 bases lay between the germline ends. The germline V gene has CDR1 SGHRS and CDR2 YFSETQ.

The CDR3 coding sequence is TGTGCCAGCAGCAACCCCCGGGGACAGAGCTCCTATAATTCACCCCTCCACTTT. As protein: CASSNPRGQSSYNSPLHF. The chain uses TRBV7-2 and TRBJ1-6; 7 bases line up with TRBD1. This CDR3 is built from 18 residues. CDR1 and CDR2 from the germline V gene are SGHTA and FQGNSA. Trimming took 5 bases from V and 0 from J; bases not matched to a gene: 10.

The CDR3 sequence: CASSSSQGIMATGELFF. The CDR3 DNA is TGTGCCAGCAGCTCATCACAGGGTATCATGGCGACCGGGGAGCTGTTTTTT. The chain uses TRBV7-9 and TRBJ2-2, with a possible D match to TRBD1 (6 bases). There are 17 residues in the CDR3. CDR1 SEHNR and CDR2 FQNEAQ come from the germline V gene (reference sequence). V gave up 4 bases and J gave up 5 bases, with 20 bases separating them.

This sequence joins TRBV5-1 and TRBJ1-2; D not certain. V lost 2 bases to trimming and J lost 6 bases, with 11 bases between them. This CDR3 comprises 13 residues. Germline lookup yields CDR1 SGHRS and CDR2 YFSETQ. This CDR3 reads CASSLSALHGYTF. The CDR3 DNA reads as TGCGCCAGCAGCTTATCAGCGCTACATGGCTACACCTTC.

This clonotype appeared a few times. J is TRBJ1-1 and V is TRBV20-1, with D uncertain. This CDR3 spans 13 amino acids. The germline V and J ends were trimmed by 5 bases and 2 bases, with 12 bases remaining between them. Germline loops: CDR1 DFQATT, CDR2 SNEGSKA (reference sequence). CDR3 amino acids: CSASLLANTEAFF. CDR3 coding DNA: TGCAGTGCTTCTCTGCTAGCAAACACTGAAGCTTTCTTT.

The chain uses TRBV6-5 and TRBJ2-5; TRBD1 is a possible D gene (5 bases). V gave up 7 bases and J gave up 1 base, with 10 bases separating them. CDR1 and CDR2 (germline): MNHEY, SVGAGI. The CDR3 runs 13 residues. For the CDR3, the DNA is TGTGCCAGCAAACTGGGGCTCCAAGAGACCCAGTACTTC. It yields the protein CASKLGLQETQYF.

This clonotype was counted only a few times. The DNA of the CDR3 is TGTGCCAGCAGTTTACCCAGCCCGGGGACAGGGATATATGGCTACACCTTC. It yields the protein CASSLPSPGTGIYGYTF. The chain carries TRBV28 and TRBJ1-2, with 9 bases that match TRBD1. CDR1 is MDHEN and CDR2 is SYDVKM in the germline V gene. The length of the CDR3 is 17 residues. J lost 5 bases, V lost 2 bases, and 12 bases had no gene match.

The J gene is TRBJ2-6, the V gene TRBV10-3; a possible D gene is TRBD1 (6 bases). The V gene's germline CDR1 is ENHRY and CDR2 SYGVKD. Deletions cut 4 bases from V and 2 bases from J, with 12 bases between. The CDR3 extends over 16 amino acids. The CDR3 here is CAISGDITPGANVLTF. CDR3 bases: TGTGCCATCAGTGGGGACATAACCCCTGGGGCCAACGTCCTGACTTTC.

The chain employs TRBV11-2 and TRBJ2-1, with 7 bases lining up with TRBD1. V gave up 5 bases and J gave up 6 bases; unmatched junction bases: 4. This CDR3 spans 13 amino acids. Germline V gives CDR1 SGHAT, CDR2 FQNNGV. The CDR3 sequence: CASSIDRANEQFF. DNA of the CDR3: TGTGCCAGCAGCATCGACAGGGCCAATGAGCAGTTCTTC.

This clonotype was seen more than once but under ten times. This sequence joins TRBV4-2 and TRBJ2-2; the D is unclear. Germline values: CDR1 LGHNA, CDR2 YNFKEQ. The CDR3 covers 15 residues. V was pared by 0 bases and J by 3 bases, with 8 bases between. The CDR3 nucleotides read TGTGCCAGCAGCCAAGAAGCAGACTACACCGGGGAGCTGTTTTTT. Its translation: CASSQEADYTGELFF.

This chain connects TRBV20-1 to TRBJ2-1; tentative D call: TRBD2 (6 bases). Germline V gene sequence: CDR1 DFQATT, CDR2 SNEGSKA (reference sequence). The CDR3 extends over 16 amino acids. V was trimmed by 5 bases and J by 0 bases, leaving 17 bases between them. This chain's CDR3 is CSAPSPRGSSYNEQFF. In DNA, the CDR3 is TGCAGTGCTCCCAGCCCGCGGGGAAGCTCCTACAATGAGCAGTTCTTC.

In this sample, this clonotype turned up many times. The gene calls are TRBV4-1 and TRBJ2-3; D is perhaps TRBD1 (6 bases). CDR1 MGHRA and CDR2 YSYEKL come from the germline V gene. The ends were cut back, 4 bases at V and 1 base at J, with 15 bases in the middle. The CDR3 sequence is 16 residues long. CDR3 sequence (DNA): TGCGCCAGCAGCCTGCATCAGGGGCCTGGCACAGATACGCAGTATTTT. Encoded protein: CASSLHQGPGTDTQYF.

This clonotype was counted between two and nine times. The rearrangement uses TRBV6-6 and TRBJ1-3; 8 bases fit TRBD1. Germline CDR1 and CDR2: MNHNY and SVGAGI (reference sequence). J was trimmed by 0 bases and V by 6 bases; bases with no gene match: 7. CDR3 size: 16 residues. The DNA of the CDR3 is TGTGCCAGCAGCGAGACCGACAGGGGCTCTGGAAACACCATATATTTT. Protein: CASSETDRGSGNTIYF.

This rearrangement joins TRBV5-1 to TRBJ2-1; D perhaps matches TRBD2 (7 bases). In germline, CDR1 is SGHRS, CDR2 YFSETQ. Trimming took off 5 bases at V and 0 bases at J, with 21 bases between the two ends. The CDR3 consists of 18 residues. The chain's CDR3 is CASRSFAGAPSSYNEQFF. In nucleotides, the CDR3 is TGCGCCAGCAGATCATTCGCGGGGGCCCCGAGCTCCTACAATGAGCAGTTCTTC.

This clonotype was counted a few times. The chain couples TRBV24-1 to TRBJ2-1; 14 nucleotides match TRBD2. This CDR3 spans 16 amino acids. V was clipped by 3 bases and J by 6 bases; unmatched bases: 3. CDR1 and CDR2 from the germline V gene are KGHDR and SFDVKD. The CDR3 spells CATSDPGTSGGNEQFF. DNA for the CDR3: TGTGCCACCAGTGATCCGGGGACTAGCGGGGGCAATGAGCAGTTCTTC.

In this sample, this clonotype turned up a few times. The chain uses TRBV4-2 and TRBJ1-5; tentative D call: TRBD1 (5 bases). The CDR3 is 15 residues long. V lost 0 bases, J lost 6 bases, and 12 bases lay in between. Looked up from germline, CDR1 is LGHNA and CDR2 is YNFKEQ. The chain's CDR3 is CASSQDGGGRQPQHF. As DNA, the CDR3 is TGTGCCAGCAGCCAAGATGGGGGGGGTCGTCAGCCCCAGCATTTT.

This clonotype was recorded at least ten times. This chain joins TRBV20-1 and TRBJ2-5; D is ambiguous. The CDR3 has 15 amino acids. The V gene's germline CDR1 is DFQATT and CDR2 SNEGSKA (reference sequence). Trimming took 1 base from V and 5 from J, leaving 17 bases between them. The CDR3 coding sequence is TGCAGTGCTAGAGCTGTGGTTGAACAGTTGGAGACCCAGTACTTC. It is translated as CSARAVVEQLETQYF.

The chain carries TRBV4-1 and TRBJ1-1; 7 bases align to TRBD1. In germline, CDR1 is MGHRA, CDR2 YSYEKL. The CDR3 consists of 15 residues. With 0 bases clipped from V and 4 bases from J, the junction kept 5 bases outside the gene matches. This CDR3 reads CASSQETPGGTEAFF. The DNA of the CDR3 is TGCGCCAGCAGCCAAGAAACCCCAGGGGGCACTGAAGCTTTCTTT.